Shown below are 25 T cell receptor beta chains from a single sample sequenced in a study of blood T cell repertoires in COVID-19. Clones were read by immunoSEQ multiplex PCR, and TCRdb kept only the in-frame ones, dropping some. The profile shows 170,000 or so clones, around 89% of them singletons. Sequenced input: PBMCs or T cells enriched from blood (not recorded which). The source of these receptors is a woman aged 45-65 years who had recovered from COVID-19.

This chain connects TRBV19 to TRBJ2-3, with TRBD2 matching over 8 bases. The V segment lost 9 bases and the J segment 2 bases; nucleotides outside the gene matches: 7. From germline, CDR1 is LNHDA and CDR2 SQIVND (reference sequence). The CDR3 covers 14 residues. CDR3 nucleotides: TGTGCCAGCCGGGGGGGAGGACCCACAGATACGCAGTATTTT. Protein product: CASRGGGPTDTQYF.

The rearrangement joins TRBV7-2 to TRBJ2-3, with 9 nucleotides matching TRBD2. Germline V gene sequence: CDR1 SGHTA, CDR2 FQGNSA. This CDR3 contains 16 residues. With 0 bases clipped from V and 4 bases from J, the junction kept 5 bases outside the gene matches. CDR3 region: CASSLARGGRADTQYF. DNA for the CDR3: TGTGCCAGCAGCTTAGCGCGGGGGGGCCGGGCAGATACGCAGTATTTT.

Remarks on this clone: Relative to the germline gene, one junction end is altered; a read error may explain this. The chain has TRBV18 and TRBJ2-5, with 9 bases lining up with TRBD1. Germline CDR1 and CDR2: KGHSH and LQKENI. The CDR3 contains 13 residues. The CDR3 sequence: CASSRGQGYRIHF. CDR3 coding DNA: TGTGCCAGCTCACGCGGACAGGGGTACAGGATCCACTTC.

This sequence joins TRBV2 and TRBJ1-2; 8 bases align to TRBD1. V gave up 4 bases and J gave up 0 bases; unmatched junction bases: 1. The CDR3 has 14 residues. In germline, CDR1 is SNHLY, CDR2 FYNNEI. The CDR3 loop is CASSGTGTNYGYTF. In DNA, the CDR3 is TGTGCCAGCAGTGGGACAGGGACTAACTATGGCTACACCTTC.

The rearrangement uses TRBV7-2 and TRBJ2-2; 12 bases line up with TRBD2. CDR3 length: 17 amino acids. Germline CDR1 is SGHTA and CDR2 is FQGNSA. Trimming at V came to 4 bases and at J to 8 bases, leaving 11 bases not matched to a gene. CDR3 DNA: TGTGCCAGCAGCTCCCACCCTAGCGGGGGGGCATTAGGGGAGCTGTTTTTT. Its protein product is CASSSHPSGGALGELFF.

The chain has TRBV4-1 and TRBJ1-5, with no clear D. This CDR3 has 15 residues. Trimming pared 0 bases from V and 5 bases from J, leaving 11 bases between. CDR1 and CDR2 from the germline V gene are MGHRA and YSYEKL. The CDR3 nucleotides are TGCGCCAGCAGCCAAGATATTCCCGGGTATCAGCCCCAGCATTTT. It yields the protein CASSQDIPGYQPQHF.

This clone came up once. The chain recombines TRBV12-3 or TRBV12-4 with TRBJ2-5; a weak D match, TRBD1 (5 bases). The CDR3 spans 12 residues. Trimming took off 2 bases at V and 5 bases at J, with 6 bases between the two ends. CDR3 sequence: CASSLNRETQYF. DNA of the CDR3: TGTGCCAGCAGTTTAAACAGGGAGACCCAGTACTTC.

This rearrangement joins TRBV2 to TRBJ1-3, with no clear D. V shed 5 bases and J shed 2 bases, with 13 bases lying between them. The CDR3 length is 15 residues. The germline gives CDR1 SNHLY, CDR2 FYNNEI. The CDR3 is CASSPGRVAGNTIYF. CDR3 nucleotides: TGTGCCAGCAGTCCCGGGAGGGTGGCTGGAAACACCATATATTTT.

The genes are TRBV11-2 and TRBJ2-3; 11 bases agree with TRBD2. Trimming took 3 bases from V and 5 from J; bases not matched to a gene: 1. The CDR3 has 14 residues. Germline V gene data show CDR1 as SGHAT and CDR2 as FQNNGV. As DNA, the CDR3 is TGTGCCAGCAGCTTTACTAGCGGGGGAGATACGCAGTATTTT. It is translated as CASSFTSGGDTQYF.

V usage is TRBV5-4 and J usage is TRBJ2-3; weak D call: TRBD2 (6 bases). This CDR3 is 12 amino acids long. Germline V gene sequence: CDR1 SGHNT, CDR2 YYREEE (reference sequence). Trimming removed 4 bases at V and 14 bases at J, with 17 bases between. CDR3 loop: CASSDGGSLLYF. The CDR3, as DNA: TGTGCCAGCAGCGACGGGGGTTCCCTTCTGTATTTT. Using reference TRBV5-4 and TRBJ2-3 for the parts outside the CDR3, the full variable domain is ETGVTQSPTHLIKTRGQQVTLRCSSQSGHNTVSWYQQALGQGPQFIFQYYREEENGRGNFPPRFSGLQFPNYSSELNVNALELDDSALYLCASSDGGSLLYFGPGTRLTVL.

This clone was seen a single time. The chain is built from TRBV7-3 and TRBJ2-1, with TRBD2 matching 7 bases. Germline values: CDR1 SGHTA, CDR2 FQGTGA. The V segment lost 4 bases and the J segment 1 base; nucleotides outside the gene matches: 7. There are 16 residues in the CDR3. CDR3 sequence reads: CASSSQSGKSYNEQFF. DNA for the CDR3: TGTGCCAGCAGCTCCCAAAGCGGGAAATCCTACAATGAGCAGTTCTTC.

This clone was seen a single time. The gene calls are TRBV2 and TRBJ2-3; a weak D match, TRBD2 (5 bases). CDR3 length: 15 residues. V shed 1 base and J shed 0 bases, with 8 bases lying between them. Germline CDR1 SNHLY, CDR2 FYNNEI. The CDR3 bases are TGTGCCAGCAGTGAAGTAGCGATTAGCACAGATACGCAGTATTTT. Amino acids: CASSEVAISTDTQYF.

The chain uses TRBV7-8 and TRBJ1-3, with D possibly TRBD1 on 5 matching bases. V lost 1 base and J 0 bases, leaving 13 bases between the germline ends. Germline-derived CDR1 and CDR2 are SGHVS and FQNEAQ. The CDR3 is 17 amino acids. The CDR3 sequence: CASSLVGQPSSGNTIYF. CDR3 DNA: TGTGCCAGCAGCTTAGTGGGGCAGCCGAGCTCTGGAAACACCATATATTTT.

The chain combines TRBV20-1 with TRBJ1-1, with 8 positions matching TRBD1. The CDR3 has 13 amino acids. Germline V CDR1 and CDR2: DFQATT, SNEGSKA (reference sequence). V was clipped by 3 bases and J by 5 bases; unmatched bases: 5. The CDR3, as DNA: TGCAGTGCTAGTGACAGGGGTTGGACTGAAGCTTTCTTT. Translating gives CSASDRGWTEAFF.

The CDR3 region has the DNA TGTGCCAGCAGCCGACGGGGGGCCTCTGGAAACACCATATATTTT. Residues: CASSRRGASGNTIYF. J is TRBJ1-3 and V is TRBV3-1 (or the pseudogene TRBV3-2); possibly TRBD1 for D (6 bases). This CDR3 comprises 15 residues. Germline lookup yields CDR1 LGHDT and CDR2 YNNKEL (reference sequence). The V end was cut by 4 bases, the J end by 0 bases, with 10 bases between.

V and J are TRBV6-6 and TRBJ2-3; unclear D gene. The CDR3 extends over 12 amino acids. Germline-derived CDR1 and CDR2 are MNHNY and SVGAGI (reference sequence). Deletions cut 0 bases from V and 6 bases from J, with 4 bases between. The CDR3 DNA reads TGTGCCAGCAGTTACTCCGAGGATACGCAGTATTTT. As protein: CASSYSEDTQYF.

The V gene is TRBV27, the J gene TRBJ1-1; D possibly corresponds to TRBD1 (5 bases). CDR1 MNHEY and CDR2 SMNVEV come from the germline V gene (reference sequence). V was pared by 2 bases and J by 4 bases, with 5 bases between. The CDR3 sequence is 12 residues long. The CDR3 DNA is TGTGCCAGCAGTTTAACAGGCACTGAAGCTTTCTTT. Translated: CASSLTGTEAFF.

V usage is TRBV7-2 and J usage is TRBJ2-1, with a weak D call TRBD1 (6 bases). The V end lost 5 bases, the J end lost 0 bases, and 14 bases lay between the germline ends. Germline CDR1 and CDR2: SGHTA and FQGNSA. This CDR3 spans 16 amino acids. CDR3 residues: CASSPGQISSYNEQFF. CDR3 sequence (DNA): TGTGCCAGCAGCCCCGGACAGATAAGCTCCTACAATGAGCAGTTCTTC. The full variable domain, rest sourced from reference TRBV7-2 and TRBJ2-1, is GAGVSQSPSNKVTEKGKDVELRCDPISGHTALYWYRQSLGQGLEFLIYFQGNSAPDKSGLPSDRFSAERTGGSVSTLTIQRTQQEDSAVYLCASSPGQISSYNEQFFGPGTRLTVL.

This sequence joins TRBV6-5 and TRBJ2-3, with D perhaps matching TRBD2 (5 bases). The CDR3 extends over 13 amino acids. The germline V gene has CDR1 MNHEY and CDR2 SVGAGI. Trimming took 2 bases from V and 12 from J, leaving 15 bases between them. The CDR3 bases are TGTGCCAGCAGTTACGATTTGGGGAGACGACAGTATTTT. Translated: CASSYDLGRRQYF.

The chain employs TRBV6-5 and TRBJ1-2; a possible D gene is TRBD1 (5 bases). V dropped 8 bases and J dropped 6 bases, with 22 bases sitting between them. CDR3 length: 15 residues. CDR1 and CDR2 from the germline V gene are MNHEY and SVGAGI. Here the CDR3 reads CASFDGRALYNGYTF. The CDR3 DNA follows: TGTGCCAGCTTCGACGGCAGGGCTTTGTATAATGGCTACACCTTC.

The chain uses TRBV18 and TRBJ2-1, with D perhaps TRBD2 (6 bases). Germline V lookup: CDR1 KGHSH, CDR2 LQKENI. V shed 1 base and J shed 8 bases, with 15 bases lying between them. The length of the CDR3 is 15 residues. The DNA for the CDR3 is TGTGCCAGCTCACCACTAGGAGGACCGGGGGATGAGCAGTTCTTC. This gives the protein CASSPLGGPGDEQFF.

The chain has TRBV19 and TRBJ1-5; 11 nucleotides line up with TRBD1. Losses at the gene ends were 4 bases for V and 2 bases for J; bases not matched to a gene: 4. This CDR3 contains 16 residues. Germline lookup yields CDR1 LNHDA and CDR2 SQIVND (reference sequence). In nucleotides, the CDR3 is TGTGCCAGTAGTAGGGTGGGACAGGGGGGCAATCAGCCCCAGCATTTT. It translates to CASSRVGQGGNQPQHF.

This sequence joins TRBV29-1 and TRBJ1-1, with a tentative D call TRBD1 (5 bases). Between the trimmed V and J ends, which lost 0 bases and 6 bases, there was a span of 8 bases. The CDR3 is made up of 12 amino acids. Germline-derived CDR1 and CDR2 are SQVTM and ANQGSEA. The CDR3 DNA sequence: TGCAGCGTTGAAGAAAGGGGCCCTGAAGCTTTCTTT. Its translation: CSVEERGPEAFF.

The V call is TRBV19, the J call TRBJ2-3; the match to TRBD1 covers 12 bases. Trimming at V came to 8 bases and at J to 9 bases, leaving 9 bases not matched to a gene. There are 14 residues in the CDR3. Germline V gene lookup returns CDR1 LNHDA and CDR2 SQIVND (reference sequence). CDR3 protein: CASVKGQGARTQYF. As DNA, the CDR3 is TGTGCCAGTGTAAAGGGACAGGGGGCTAGGACGCAGTATTTT.

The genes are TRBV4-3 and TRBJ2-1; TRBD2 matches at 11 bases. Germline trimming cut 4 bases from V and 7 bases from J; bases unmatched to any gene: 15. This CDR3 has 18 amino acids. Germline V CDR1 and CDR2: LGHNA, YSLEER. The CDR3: CASSPTASGGPLTNEQFF. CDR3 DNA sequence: TGCGCCAGCAGCCCGACCGCTAGCGGGGGGCCACTCACTAATGAGCAGTTCTTC.